The T cell receptor beta chain described here comes from a study of blood T cell repertoires in COVID-19. Study summary: COVID-19 samples collected from the United States, Italy and Spain covered acute and convalescent phases. Sources were T cells, B-cell-depleted T cells, or PBMCs; the material itself was cDNA or gDNA.

In the authors' methods: Amplification of reference gene primers was used by the study to estimate nucleated cell counts. TCRdb's copy holds only in-frame clones and misses some; the assay was immunoSEQ multiplex PCR. The DNA gave D and trimming, while V, J and clone size come from that table. This table has roughly 250,000 clones, approximately 82% appearing once. Germline-derived CDR1 and CDR2 are SGHAT and FQNNGV. Trimming shortened V by 1 base and J by 1 base, and 7 bases separated the two germline ends. The CDR3 covers 14 residues. The chain carries TRBV11-2 and TRBJ2-5; D perhaps matches TRBD2 (5 bases). Sequenced material: peripheral blood. This TCR came from a woman of 80 years or more with acute or convalescent COVID-19. The CDR3 here is CASSLVRGQETQYF. Here the CDR3 DNA reads TGTGCCAGCAGCTTAGTTCGGGGCCAAGAGACCCAGTACTTC.